The entry below describes one T cell receptor (beta chain). The antigen it recognizes is unknown. No qualities accompany the bases; no much larger clone lies one base away. This sample is drawn from a study of control samples from healthy donors and cancer patients (dated by TCRdb to the early 2020s). The germline V gene gives CDR1 as SNHLY and CDR2 as FYNNEI. From cysteine to phenylalanine, the CDR3 is 15 amino acids long. Only CDR3 DNA is held: 45 bases, read in frame from base 1. V is clipped by 4 bases and J by 1 base, and the sequence between their germline boundaries is 11 bases long. The library was produced with the immunoSEQ multiplex PCR assay. TCRdb re-hosts the immuneACCESS table, in-frame sequences only. Its copies lack some clones; in the studies checked, an unresolved V gene accounts for under half of them, and the cause for the rest is not known. The table for this sample lists approximately 220,000 clones; just under 95% of them were counted only once. Of the sample, 1.5% falls within the top ten clones.

This receptor was identified in a man aged 50-60 years in good health. In this chain, TRBV2 is recombined with TRBJ1-5; the D gene is possibly TRBD1, with 6 bases matching. The sample comprised blood. The DNA sequence reads TGTGCCAGCAGTGTCCGACAGGAGAGCAATCAGCCCCAGCATTTT. This yields the protein CASSVRQESNQPQHF.